The clone carrying this TCR beta chain was observed many times. As yet, its antigen is unknown. The sample belongs to a study of HIV-infected patients and healthy controls. Broader study findings: Healthy controls carried many MAIT alpha-chain CDR3s, while HIV+ repertoires had few. Apparent post-therapy Gini recovery among HIV-infected patients was not reproduced with size-matched repertoires.

Antiretroviral therapy had run roughly three months, about 14 weeks, before follow-up blood collection. The repertoire came from unfractionated whole blood and reflected all unsorted peripheral T cells. Alpha and beta constant-region primers primed reverse transcription of about 470 ng RNA. Each of the alpha and beta chains got its own library through chain-specific third strand synthesis with indices. A 12-nucleotide barcode per molecule came from two concatenated random hexamers added pre-amplification. TCRdb re-analysed the 5' RACE reads in MiXCR, keeping a single row per CDR3 protein. Here the sample spans some 8,700 distinct CDR3 sequences, 8.7% being singletons. V lost 4 bases and J 6 bases, leaving 14 bases between the germline ends. The V gene's germline CDR1 is SGHKS and CDR2 YYEKEE (reference sequence). The CDR3 has 14 residues.

The chain couples TRBV5-5 to TRBJ2-1; D gene unclear. The specimen comprised blood, sampled during antiretroviral therapy. The TCR comes from an adult with HIV infection. The CDR3 region is CASSPRMPANEQFF. The CDR3, as DNA: TGTGCCAGCAGCCCTAGAATGCCAGCCAATGAGCAGTTCTTC.